A single sample is the source of the 3 T cell receptor beta chains below, sequenced in a study of blood T cells in healthy people across ages. A second PCR, run for roughly 7 to 12 cycles, used a sample-barcoded 5' primer plus a J-beta primer mix. TCRdb called the 5' RACE reads again in MiXCR, with one record for every CDR3 protein. The repertoire holds roughly 1,300,000 distinct CDR3 sequences, with approximately 59% as singletons. The material sequenced was blood. The receptors were sampled from a man between 18 and 29 years old in good health.

Points on this clonotype: The junction shows a germline mismatch at one end, possibly a read error. The genes are TRBV10-3 and TRBJ2-6; either TRBD1 or TRBD2 may supply D (7 bases each). Germline-derived CDR1 and CDR2 are ENHRY and SYGVKD. This CDR3 has 16 residues. The CDR3 is CATSESGGVGANVLTF. In DNA form, the CDR3 reads TGTGCCACCAGTGAGTCAGGGGGGGTTGGGGCCAACGTCCTGACTTTC.

The chain has TRBV4-2 and TRBJ2-7, with a tentative D call TRBD1 (6 bases). CDR1 and CDR2 (germline): LGHNA, YNFKEQ. This CDR3 contains 15 residues. Trimming removed 0 bases at V and 4 bases at J, with 13 bases between. The CDR3 here is CASSQDPDRRYEQYF. The CDR3 DNA sequence: TGTGCCAGCAGCCAAGATCCAGACAGGAGATACGAGCAGTACTTC.

The chain carries TRBV21-1 and TRBJ2-2; TRBD2 is taken as the D call from the table, unchecked against the DNA. TRBV21-1 is given as a pseudogene. The CDR3 is 15 amino acids. CDR3 loop: CASSKIQEGTGELFF. In DNA, the CDR3 is TGTGCCAGCAGCAAAATCCAGGAGGGCACCGGGGAGCTGTTTTTT.